This T cell receptor beta chain was sequenced for a study of T-cell memory formation after mild COVID-19. Looking at the study overall: Largely donor-specific sequence clusters came from a couple of donors. The study's findings and limits: There was a balanced CD4/CD8 profile in clones contracting day 15 to 85, and later expanders leaned CD4+. Second-wave clones reaching peak frequency on day 37 lacked confirmed SARS-CoV-2 specificity.

In its sample, this clonotype was seen a few times. Its antigen is undetermined. Deletions cut 4 bases from V and 4 bases from J, with 4 bases between. From germline, CDR1 is SQVTM and CDR2 ANQGSEA. This CDR3 spans 10 amino acids. 5'RACE primed at constant segments yielded TCR alpha and TCR beta cDNA libraries bearing sample barcodes and UMIs. TCRdb used MiXCR to reprocess the 5' RACE reads, holding one entry per CDR3 protein. The table records 250,000 to 350,000 distinct CDR3 sequences, roughly a fifth of them present only once. The sample consisted of PBMCs or a T cell subset sorted from them (not recorded which). V and J are TRBV29-1 and TRBJ1-1; D is uncertain. The TCR was taken from a man younger than 30 who had mild COVID-19 (a few samples of this study predate the infection). Cell type and time point are not known. CDR3 coding DNA: TGCAGCGTTGCAGGCACTGAAGCTTTCTTT. The encoded protein is CSVAGTEAFF.